The 11 T cell receptor beta chains in this list originate from one sample, sequenced in a study of cytomegalovirus exposure and HLA in healthy donors. The PCR used 60 Vbeta and 13 Jbeta primers. The data were produced by immunoSEQ multiplex PCR, yet TCRdb's version contains in-frame clones alone and is incomplete. The table shows a few hundred thousand clones, with roughly 91% occurring only once. The sequenced sample consisted of PBMCs. These receptors all come from a girl aged 2-10 years in good health and CMV-seronegative.

The chain joins TRBV4-1 to TRBJ2-7; the D is unclear. V shed 7 bases and J shed 3 bases, with 7 bases lying between them. Germline CDR1 and CDR2: MGHRA and YSYEKL. The CDR3 loop spans 11 amino acids. In DNA form, the CDR3 reads TGCGCCAGCATAACAGTCTACGAGCAGTACTTC. Translated: CASITVYEQYF.

The chain has TRBV21-1 and TRBJ1-5. TRBV21-1 is shown as a pseudogene. This CDR3 comprises 14 residues. In DNA form, the CDR3 reads TGTGCCAGCAGCCTAAAGAGATCCCCTCAGCCCCAGCATTTT. It yields the protein CASSLKRSPQPQHF.

This rearrangement joins TRBV10-3 to TRBJ1-1; D uncertain. V shed 11 bases and J shed 5 bases, with 18 bases lying between them. The CDR3 is made up of 13 amino acids. Germline CDR1 reads ENHRY; CDR2 reads SYGVKD. In DNA form, the CDR3 reads TGTGCCGCAAGCGGGGTTTTAAGTACTGAAGCTTTCTTT. Translated, it gives CAASGVLSTEAFF.

This chain links TRBV27 with TRBJ2-3; 11 bases map to TRBD2. The germline V gene has CDR1 MNHEY and CDR2 SMNVEV (reference sequence). V lost 5 bases to trimming and J lost 8 bases; unmatched junction nucleotides: 6. The CDR3 totals 14 residues. In nucleotides, the CDR3 is TGTGCCAGCAGTCCCCTAGCGGGAGGTGCTACGCAGTATTTT. Translating it yields CASSPLAGGATQYF.

CDR3 protein: CASSSRSGANVLTF. The CDR3 DNA sequence: TGTGCCAGCAGCTCTAGATCTGGGGCCAACGTCCTGACTTTC. This chain connects TRBV5-4 to TRBJ2-6; D gene unclear. Trimming removed 3 bases at V and 1 base at J, with 5 bases between. This CDR3 has 14 amino acids. The germline V gene has CDR1 SGHNT and CDR2 YYREEE (reference sequence).

Here the CDR3 DNA reads TGTGCCAGCAGCCCTCCCCGGACTAGCGGGCGTGAGCAGTTCTTC. As protein: CASSPPRTSGREQFF. This chain joins TRBV6-5 and TRBJ2-1, with 11 bases lining up with TRBD2. The V and J ends lost 6 bases and 9 bases, in that order; junction bases with no gene match: 10. The CDR3 consists of 15 residues. Germline lookup yields CDR1 MNHEY and CDR2 SVGAGI.

The rearrangement links TRBV12-5 to TRBJ1-5, with D possibly matching TRBD1 (5 bases). V lost 5 bases to trimming and J lost 0 bases, with 14 bases between them. Germline V gene data show CDR1 as LGHNT and CDR2 as FRNRAP. The CDR3 is made up of 16 amino acids. CDR3 sequence (DNA): TGTGCTAGTGGTCTCCGGGTCGGGGGTAGCAATCAGCCCCAGCATTTT. Translating it yields CASGLRVGGSNQPQHF.

V is TRBV10-3 and J is TRBJ2-3, with 8 bases fitting TRBD1. Trimming at V came to 2 bases and at J to 1 base, leaving 8 bases not matched to a gene. The CDR3 is 17 residues long. Germline lookup yields CDR1 ENHRY and CDR2 SYGVKD. The CDR3 region is CAISELQGGGGTDTQYF. CDR3 nucleotide sequence: TGTGCCATCAGTGAGCTACAGGGGGGTGGGGGCACAGATACGCAGTATTTT.

In DNA, the CDR3 is TGTGTCAGAAGCTTATTCAGTCAGAACACTGAAGCTTTCTTT. Its protein product is CVRSLFSQNTEAFF. The chain combines TRBV7-5 with TRBJ1-1; TRBD1 was called by the table and not checked on the DNA. TRBV7-5 has pseudogene status. The CDR3 runs 14 residues.

The chain links TRBV15 to TRBJ2-2; 10 nucleotides align to TRBD1. V lost 0 bases, J lost 6 bases, and 7 bases stayed unmatched. This CDR3 contains 17 residues. Germline values: CDR1 LNHNV, CDR2 YYDKDF (reference sequence). CDR3 DNA: TGTGCCACCAGCAGAGATAGGGGACAGGGGACAGCCGGGGAGCTGTTTTTT. This codes for CATSRDRGQGTAGELFF.

The CDR3 loop reads CASSLQGPQETQYF. CDR3 nucleotides: TGCGCCAGCAGCTTGCAGGGGCCGCAAGAGACCCAGTACTTC. The rearrangement joins TRBV5-1 to TRBJ2-5; maybe TRBD1 (6 bases). The CDR3 consists of 14 residues. Germline V gene lookup returns CDR1 SGHRS and CDR2 YFSETQ. The ends were cut back, 1 base at V and 2 bases at J, with 9 bases in the middle.